This T cell receptor beta chain appears in the sequencing data of a study of control samples from healthy donors and cancer patients. Trimming stripped 7 bases from V and 0 bases from J, with 12 bases between. CDR1 is LNHDA and CDR2 is SQIVND in the germline V gene (reference sequence). The CDR3 covers 14 residues. This table comes from immunoSEQ multiplex PCR, and its TCRdb copy is limited to in-frame clones, with some not included. The sample lists around 130,000 clones, about 93% occurring once. The rearrangement links TRBV19 to TRBJ1-1; a weak D match, TRBD1 (5 bases). The clonotype was recovered from a man over 45 with head and neck cancer. The material sequenced was PBMCs. Written as DNA, the CDR3 is TGTGCCAGTACCCCGGGACCGATGAACACTGAAGCTTTCTTT. It codes for CASTPGPMNTEAFF.